This record concerns one T cell receptor beta chain sequence. As yet, its antigen is unknown. The CDR3 is 14 residues long. The data stem from a study of T cells after yellow fever vaccination. Study details: SMART-Seq v4 Ultra Low Input prepared libraries from low-cell fractions.

Findings and limits, study-wide: The secondary response peaked faster, at day 5 versus 15, but was weaker. One caveat is that FACS-sorted repertoires could contain abundant clonotypes contaminating from the bulk population.

Template switching by 5'RACE produced TCR cDNA, adding a universal primer site and UMIs. TCRdb ran MiXCR on the 5' RACE reads and lists one entry per CDR3 protein. Here the sample spans about 510,000 distinct CDR3 sequences, 21% being singletons. The specimen comprised PBMCs, sampled less than 25 days after the first yellow fever vaccination. The chain uses TRBV21-1 and TRBJ2-1; the table calls TRBD1, which could not be checked here. TRBV21-1 is annotated as a pseudogene. The receptor comes from a man between 18 and 35 years old who received the YFV17D yellow fever vaccine. The CDR3 loop is CASSKDRVRGEQFF. DNA for the CDR3: TGTGCCAGCAGCAAAGACAGGGTCAGAGGTGAGCAGTTCTTC.